This TCR beta chain was sequenced during a study of monozygotic twins with inflammatory bowel disease. This CDR3 is 15 amino acids long. Germline assignment: CDR1 KGHSH and CDR2 LQKENI. TCRdb reprocessed the 5' RACE reads, with one entry per CDR3 protein and no DNA. The sample holds 80,000 or so distinct CDR3 sequences. Material for sequencing was blood. The chain couples TRBV18 to TRBJ2-7; TCRdb designates TRBD1, a call that cannot be tested without DNA. The TCR comes from a human donor with ulcerative colitis or Crohn's disease, or a healthy co-twin of an affected twin (not recorded which). The CDR3 here is CASSPGDRRSYEQYF.